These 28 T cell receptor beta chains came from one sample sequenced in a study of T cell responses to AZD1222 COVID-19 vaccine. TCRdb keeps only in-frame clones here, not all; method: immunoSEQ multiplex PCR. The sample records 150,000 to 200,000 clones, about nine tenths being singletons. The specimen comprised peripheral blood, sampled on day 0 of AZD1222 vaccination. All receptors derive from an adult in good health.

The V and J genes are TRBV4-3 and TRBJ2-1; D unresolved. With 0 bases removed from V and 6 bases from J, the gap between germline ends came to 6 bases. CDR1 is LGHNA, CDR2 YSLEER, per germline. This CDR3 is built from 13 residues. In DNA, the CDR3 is TGCGCCAGCAGCCAAGAAAAAGGCAATGAGCAGTTCTTC. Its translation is CASSQEKGNEQFF.

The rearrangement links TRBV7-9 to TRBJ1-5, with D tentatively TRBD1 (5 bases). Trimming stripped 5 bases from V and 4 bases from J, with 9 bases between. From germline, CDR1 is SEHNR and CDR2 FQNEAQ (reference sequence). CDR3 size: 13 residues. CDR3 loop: CASSRGGNQPQHF. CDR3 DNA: TGTGCCAGCAGCCGGGGGGGTAATCAGCCCCAGCATTTT.

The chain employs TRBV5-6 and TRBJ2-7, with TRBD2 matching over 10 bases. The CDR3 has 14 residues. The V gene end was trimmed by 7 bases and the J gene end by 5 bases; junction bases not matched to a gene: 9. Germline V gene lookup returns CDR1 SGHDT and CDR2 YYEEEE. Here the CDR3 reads CASSPAGGPDEQYF. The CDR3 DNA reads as TGTGCCAGCTCTCCAGCGGGAGGGCCCGACGAGCAGTACTTC. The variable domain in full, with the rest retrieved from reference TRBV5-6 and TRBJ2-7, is DAGVTQSPTHLIKTRGQQVTLRCSPKSGHDTVSWYQQALGQGPQFIFQYYEEEERQRGNFPDRFSGHQFPNYSSELNVNALLLGDSALYLCASSPAGGPDEQYFGPGTRLTVT.

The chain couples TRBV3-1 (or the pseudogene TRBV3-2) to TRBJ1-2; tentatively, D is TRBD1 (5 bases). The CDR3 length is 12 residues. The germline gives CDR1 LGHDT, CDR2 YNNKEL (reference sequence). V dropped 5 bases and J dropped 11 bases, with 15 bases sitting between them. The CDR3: CASSSWGPNYTF. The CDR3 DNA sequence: TGTGCCAGCAGCTCGTGGGGCCCTAATTACACCTTC.

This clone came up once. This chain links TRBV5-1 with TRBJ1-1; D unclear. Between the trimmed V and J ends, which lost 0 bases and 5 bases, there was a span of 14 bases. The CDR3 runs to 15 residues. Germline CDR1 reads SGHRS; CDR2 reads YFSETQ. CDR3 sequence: CASSLGASPETEAFF. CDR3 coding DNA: TGCGCCAGCAGCTTGGGGGCTTCTCCGGAGACTGAAGCTTTCTTT.

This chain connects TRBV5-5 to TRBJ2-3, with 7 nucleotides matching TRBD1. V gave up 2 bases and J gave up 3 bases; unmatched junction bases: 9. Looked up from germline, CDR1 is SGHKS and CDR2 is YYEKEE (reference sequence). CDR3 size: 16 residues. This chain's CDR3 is CASSFPRQGITDTQYF. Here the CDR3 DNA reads TGTGCCAGCAGCTTCCCCCGACAGGGCATAACAGATACGCAGTATTTT.

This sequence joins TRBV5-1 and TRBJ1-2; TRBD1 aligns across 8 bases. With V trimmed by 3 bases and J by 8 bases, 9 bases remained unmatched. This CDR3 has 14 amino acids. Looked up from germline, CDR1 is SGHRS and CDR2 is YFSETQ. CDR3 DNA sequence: TGCGCCAGCAGCTACCCGGACAGGGCCAGAGGCTACACCTTC. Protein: CASSYPDRARGYTF.

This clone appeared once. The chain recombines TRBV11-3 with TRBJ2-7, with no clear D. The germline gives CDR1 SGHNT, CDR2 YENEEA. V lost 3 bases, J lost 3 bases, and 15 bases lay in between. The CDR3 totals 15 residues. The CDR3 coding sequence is TGTGCCAGCAGCTTGGAGTCGGGTTCATTCTACGAGCAGTACTTC. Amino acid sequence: CASSLESGSFYEQYF.

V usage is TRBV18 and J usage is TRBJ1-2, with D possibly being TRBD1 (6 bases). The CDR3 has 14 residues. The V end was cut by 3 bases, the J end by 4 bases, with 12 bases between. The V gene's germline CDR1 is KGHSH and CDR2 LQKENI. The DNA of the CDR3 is TGTGCCAGCTCACCCGATGGGGGGGCCTATGGCTACACCTTC. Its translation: CASSPDGGAYGYTF.

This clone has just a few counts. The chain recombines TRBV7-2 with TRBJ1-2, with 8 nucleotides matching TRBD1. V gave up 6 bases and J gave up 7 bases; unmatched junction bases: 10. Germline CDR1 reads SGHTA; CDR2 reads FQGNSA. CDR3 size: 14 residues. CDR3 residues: CASRRDRRESGYTF. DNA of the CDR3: TGTGCCAGCAGGCGGGACAGGCGGGAGTCTGGCTACACCTTC.

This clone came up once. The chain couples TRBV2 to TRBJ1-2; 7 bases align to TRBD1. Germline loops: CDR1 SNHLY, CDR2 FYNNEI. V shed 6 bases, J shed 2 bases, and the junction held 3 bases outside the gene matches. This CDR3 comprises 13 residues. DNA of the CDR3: TGTGCCAGCAGCGTGACAGGGAACTATGGCTACACCTTC. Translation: CASSVTGNYGYTF.

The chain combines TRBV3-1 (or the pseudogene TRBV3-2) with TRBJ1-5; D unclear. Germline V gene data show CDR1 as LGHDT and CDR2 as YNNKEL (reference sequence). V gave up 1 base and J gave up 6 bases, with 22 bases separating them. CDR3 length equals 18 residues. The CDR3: CASSQGTAYTETGQPQHF. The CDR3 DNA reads TGTGCCAGCAGCCAAGGCACCGCATACACAGAGACCGGTCAGCCCCAGCATTTT.

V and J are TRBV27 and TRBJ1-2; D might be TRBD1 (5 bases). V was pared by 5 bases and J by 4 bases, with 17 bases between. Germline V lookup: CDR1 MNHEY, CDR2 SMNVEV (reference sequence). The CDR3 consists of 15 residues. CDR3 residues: CASSPAGLSGYGYTF. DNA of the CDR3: TGTGCCAGCAGTCCCGCGGGGCTCTCTGGCTATGGCTACACCTTC.

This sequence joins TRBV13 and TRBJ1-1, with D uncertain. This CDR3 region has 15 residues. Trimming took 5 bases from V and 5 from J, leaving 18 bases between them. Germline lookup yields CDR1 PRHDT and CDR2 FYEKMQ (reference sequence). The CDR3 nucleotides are TGTGCCAGCAGCCCGGGAGTGGTTAGAGATACTGAAGCTTTCTTT. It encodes CASSPGVVRDTEAFF.

The CDR3 reads CSGGLAGVTDTQYF. CDR3 sequence (DNA): TGCAGCGGGGGACTAGCGGGGGTCACAGATACGCAGTATTTT. This chain connects TRBV29-1 to TRBJ2-3, with 14 bases that match TRBD2. V was pared by 7 bases and J by 2 bases, with 2 bases of the junction left unmatched. Germline V gives CDR1 SQVTM, CDR2 ANQGSEA. CDR3 length: 14 residues.

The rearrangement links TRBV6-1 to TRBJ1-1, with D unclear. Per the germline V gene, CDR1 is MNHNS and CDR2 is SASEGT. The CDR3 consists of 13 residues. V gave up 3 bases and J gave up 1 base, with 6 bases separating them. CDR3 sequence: CASSDKGNTEAFF. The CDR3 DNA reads TGTGCCAGCAGTGACAAGGGGAACACTGAAGCTTTCTTT.

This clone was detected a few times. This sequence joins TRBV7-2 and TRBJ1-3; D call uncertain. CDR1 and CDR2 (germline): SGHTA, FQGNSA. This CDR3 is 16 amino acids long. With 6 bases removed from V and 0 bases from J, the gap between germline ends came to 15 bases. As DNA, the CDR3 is TGTGCCAGCAGATGGTCGGCCGCGAGCTCTGGAAACACCATATATTTT. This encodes CASRWSAASSGNTIYF.

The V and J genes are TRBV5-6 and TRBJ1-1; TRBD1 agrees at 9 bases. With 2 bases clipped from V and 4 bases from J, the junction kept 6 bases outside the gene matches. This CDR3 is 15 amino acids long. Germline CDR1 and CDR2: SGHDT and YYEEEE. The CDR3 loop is CASSFGTGIGTEAFF. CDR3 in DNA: TGTGCCAGCAGCTTTGGGACAGGGATAGGCACTGAAGCTTTCTTT.

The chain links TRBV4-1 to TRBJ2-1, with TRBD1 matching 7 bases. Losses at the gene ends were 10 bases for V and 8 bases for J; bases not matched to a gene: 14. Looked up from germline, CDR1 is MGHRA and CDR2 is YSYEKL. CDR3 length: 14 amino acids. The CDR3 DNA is TGCGCCACCCGACCGAACAGGGGATATGATGAGCAGTTCTTC. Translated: CATRPNRGYDEQFF.

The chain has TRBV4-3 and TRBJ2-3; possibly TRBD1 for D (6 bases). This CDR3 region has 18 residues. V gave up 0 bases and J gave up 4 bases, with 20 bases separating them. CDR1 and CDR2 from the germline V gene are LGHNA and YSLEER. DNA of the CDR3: TGCGCCAGCAGCCAAGATCGGATTAACAGGGATTGGGCAGATACGCAGTATTTT. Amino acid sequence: CASSQDRINRDWADTQYF.

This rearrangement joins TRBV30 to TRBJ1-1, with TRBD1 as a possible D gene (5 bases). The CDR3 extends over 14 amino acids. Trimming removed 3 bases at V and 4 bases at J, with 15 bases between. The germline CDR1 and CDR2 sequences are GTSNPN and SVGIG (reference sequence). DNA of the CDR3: TGTGCCTGGAGGAGGAAGGGGAGGTTCACTGAAGCTTTCTTT. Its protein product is CAWRRKGRFTEAFF.

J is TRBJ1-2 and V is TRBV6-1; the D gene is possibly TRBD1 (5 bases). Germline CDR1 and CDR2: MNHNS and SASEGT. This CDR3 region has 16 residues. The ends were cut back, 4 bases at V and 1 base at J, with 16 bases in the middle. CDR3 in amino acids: CASSVPTGTLNYGYTF. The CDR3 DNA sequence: TGTGCCAGCAGTGTCCCTACCGGGACCCTTAACTATGGCTACACCTTC.

Written as DNA, the CDR3 is TGTGCCAGCAGCCCCGAGGGAACCAAATTCAACTATGGCTACACCTTC. Its translation is CASSPEGTKFNYGYTF. The gene calls are TRBV7-9 and TRBJ1-2, with D unclear. The V gene lost 5 bases and the J gene lost 2 bases, with 18 bases spanning the gap. Germline lookup yields CDR1 SEHNR and CDR2 FQNEAQ (reference sequence). This CDR3 comprises 16 residues.

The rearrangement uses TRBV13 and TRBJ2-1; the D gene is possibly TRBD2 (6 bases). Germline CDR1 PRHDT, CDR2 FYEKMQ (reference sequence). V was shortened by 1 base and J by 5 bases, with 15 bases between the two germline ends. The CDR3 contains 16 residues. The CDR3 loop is CASSLDGSRGNNEQFF. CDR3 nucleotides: TGTGCCAGCAGCTTAGACGGTTCTCGGGGGAACAATGAGCAGTTCTTC.

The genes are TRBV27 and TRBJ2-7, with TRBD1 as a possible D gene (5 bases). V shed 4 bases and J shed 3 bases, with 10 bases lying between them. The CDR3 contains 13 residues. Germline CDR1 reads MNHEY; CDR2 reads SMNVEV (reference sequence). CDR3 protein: CASSWQGNYEQYF. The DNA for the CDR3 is TGTGCCAGCAGTTGGCAGGGAAACTACGAGCAGTACTTC.

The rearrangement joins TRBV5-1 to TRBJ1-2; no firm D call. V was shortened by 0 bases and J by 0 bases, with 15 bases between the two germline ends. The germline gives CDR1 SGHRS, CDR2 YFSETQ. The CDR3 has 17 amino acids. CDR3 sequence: CASSLAILGFPNYGYTF. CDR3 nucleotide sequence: TGCGCCAGCAGCTTGGCGATTCTGGGGTTCCCTAACTATGGCTACACCTTC. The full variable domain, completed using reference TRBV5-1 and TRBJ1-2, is KAGVTQTPRYLIKTRGQQVTLSCSPISGHRSVSWYQQTPGQGLQFLFEYFSETQRNKGNFPGRFSGRQFSNSRSEMNVSTLELGDSALYLCASSLAILGFPNYGYTFGSGTRLTVV.

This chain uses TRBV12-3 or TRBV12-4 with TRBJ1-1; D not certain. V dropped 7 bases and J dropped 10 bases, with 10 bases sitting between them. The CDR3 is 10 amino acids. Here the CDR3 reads CASKGPRAFF. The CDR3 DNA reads TGTGCCAGCAAAGGTCCCCGAGCTTTCTTT.

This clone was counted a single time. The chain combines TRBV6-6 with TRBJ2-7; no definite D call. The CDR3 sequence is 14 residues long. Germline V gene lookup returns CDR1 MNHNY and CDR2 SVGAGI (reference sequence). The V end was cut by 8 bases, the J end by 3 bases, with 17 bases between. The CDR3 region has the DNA TGTGCCAGCCAAACAACGCACAGCAACTACGAGCAGTACTTC. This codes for CASQTTHSNYEQYF.